The 21 T cell receptor beta chains reported below all come from one sample, sequenced in a study of CD8 T cells in ankylosing spondylitis. MiXCR, applied by TCRdb to the 5' RACE reads, yields one record per CDR3 protein. The table includes 30,000 to 45,000 distinct CDR3 sequences, roughly 3.1% detected once. The sequencing input was blood, either unsorted or a sorted T cell fraction (not recorded which). The receptors stem from a male donor with ankylosing spondylitis or in good health (not recorded which).

For this clonotype: One base away lies a much larger clone, so this may be a sequencing read error. The chain uses TRBV9 and TRBJ2-5; D gene ambiguous. Trimming shortened V by 4 bases and J by 4 bases, and 14 bases separated the two germline ends. This CDR3 is built from 14 residues. Germline CDR1 reads SGDLS; CDR2 reads YYNGEE. CDR3 DNA sequence: TGTGCCAGCAGCCCCGGTCAGTATCCAGAGACCCAGTACTTC. Translated: CASSPGQYPETQYF.

This clonotype has ten or more counts. The rearrangement joins TRBV9 to TRBJ2-3, with 15 bases matching TRBD2. V lost 3 bases and J lost 1; bases outside the gene matches: 3. Germline CDR1 is SGDLS and CDR2 is YYNGEE. The CDR3 is 17 residues long. Written as DNA, the CDR3 is TGTGCCAGCAGCGCCGGACTAGCGGGGGGGCGCACAGATACGCAGTATTTT. Its protein product is CASSAGLAGGRTDTQYF.

This clonotype has a count of ten or more. V usage is TRBV9 and J usage is TRBJ2-5; 9 bases map to TRBD2. The CDR3 loop spans 16 amino acids. Trimming took 0 bases from V and 4 from J; bases not matched to a gene: 7. CDR1 is SGDLS and CDR2 is YYNGEE in the germline V gene. DNA for the CDR3: TGTGCCAGCAGCGTAGCCCCGGCGGGAGGGCGAGAGACCCAGTACTTC. Encoded protein: CASSVAPAGGRETQYF.

The table lists this clonotype with many counts. The V gene is TRBV9, the J gene TRBJ1-2; TRBD1 matches at 7 bases. The V segment lost 0 bases and the J segment 6 bases; nucleotides outside the gene matches: 8. This CDR3 contains 15 residues. CDR1 and CDR2 from the germline V gene are SGDLS and YYNGEE. The CDR3 is CASSVGTGQSDGYTF. The CDR3 DNA is TGTGCCAGCAGCGTAGGGACGGGACAGTCTGATGGCTACACCTTC.

This clonotype was seen repeatedly, ten times or more. The chain uses TRBV9 and TRBJ1-2; 8 positions agree with TRBD1. CDR1 is SGDLS and CDR2 is YYNGEE in the germline V gene. Trimming removed 4 bases from V and 4 bases from J; junction bases left unmatched: 6. The CDR3 is made up of 14 amino acids. CDR3 sequence reads: CASSPTGTGYGYTF. CDR3 bases: TGTGCCAGCAGCCCGACCGGGACAGGCTATGGCTACACCTTC.

This chain's CDR3 is CASSVDGRPNTEAFF. The CDR3 nucleotides read TGTGCCAGCAGCGTAGACGGGCGGCCGAACACTGAAGCTTTCTTT. The chain joins TRBV9 to TRBJ1-1; D remains unclear. Between the trimmed V and J ends, which lost 0 bases and 1 base, there was a span of 10 bases. Germline loops: CDR1 SGDLS, CDR2 YYNGEE. CDR3 length equals 15 residues.

This clonotype was detected ten times or more. This sequence joins TRBV9 and TRBJ2-2, with 7 bases matching TRBD1. Unmatched junction bases numbered 15, after V lost 5 bases and J lost 5 bases. The CDR3 spans 17 residues. Germline CDR1 and CDR2: SGDLS and YYNGEE. CDR3 protein: CASRGNQGVGGTGELFF. In nucleotides, the CDR3 is TGTGCCAGCAGGGGGAACCAGGGGGTAGGAGGTACCGGGGAGCTGTTTTTT.

This clonotype was recorded many times. The genes are TRBV9 and TRBJ2-1; TRBD2 matches at 7 bases. The germline CDR1 and CDR2 sequences are SGDLS and YYNGEE. V lost 4 bases to trimming and J lost 4 bases; unmatched junction nucleotides: 8. The CDR3 has 15 amino acids. This CDR3 is CASSQTSAPYNEQFF. Written as DNA, the CDR3 is TGTGCCAGCAGCCAAACTAGCGCACCGTACAATGAGCAGTTCTTC. The full variable domain, rest sourced from reference TRBV9 and TRBJ2-1, is DSGVTQTPKHLITATGQRVTLRCSPRSGDLSVYWYQQSLDQGLQFLIQYYNGEERAKGNILERFSAQQFPDLHSELNLSSLELGDSALYFCASSQTSAPYNEQFFGPGTRLTVL.

This clonotype was found many times. This rearrangement joins TRBV9 to TRBJ2-5, with D unclear. The CDR3 totals 15 residues. CDR1 and CDR2 from the germline V gene are SGDLS and YYNGEE. Trimming took 3 bases from V and 4 from J, leaving 16 bases between them. The CDR3 protein is CASSASSGKGETQYF. CDR3 bases: TGTGCCAGCAGCGCTAGTTCTGGGAAAGGAGAGACCCAGTACTTC.

The sample holds many counts of this clonotype. The chain carries TRBV9 and TRBJ2-6; the D is unclear. CDR3 length: 15 amino acids. Trimming left V 4 bases short and J 0 bases short, with 8 bases between. Germline V gene data show CDR1 as SGDLS and CDR2 as YYNGEE. CDR3 protein: CASSRLRSGANVLTF. DNA of the CDR3: TGTGCCAGCAGCCGACTTCGCTCTGGGGCCAACGTCCTGACTTTC.

The genes are TRBV9 and TRBJ1-2; D is unresolved. The germline V gene has CDR1 SGDLS and CDR2 YYNGEE. V was clipped by 4 bases and J by 2 bases, with 12 bases between them. The CDR3 loop spans 14 amino acids. The CDR3 loop is CASSPDIANYGYTF. As DNA, the CDR3 is TGTGCCAGCAGCCCCGACATCGCCAACTATGGCTACACCTTC. Filled out from reference TRBV9 and TRBJ1-2, the complete variable domain reads DSGVTQTPKHLITATGQRVTLRCSPRSGDLSVYWYQQSLDQGLQFLIQYYNGEERAKGNILERFSAQQFPDLHSELNLSSLELGDSALYFCASSPDIANYGYTFGSGTRLTVV.

This clonotype was recorded at least ten times. J is TRBJ2-2 and V is TRBV9, with 7 bases identical to TRBD2. Germline V gives CDR1 SGDLS, CDR2 YYNGEE. The CDR3 length is 14 residues. The J segment lost 7 bases and the V segment lost 0 bases, leaving 3 bases of the junction unmatched. For the CDR3, the DNA is TGTGCCAGCAGCGTAGTGGCTAGCGGCGGGGAGCTGTTTTTT. This codes for CASSVVASGGELFF.

This clonotype was detected many times. This chain links TRBV9 with TRBJ2-3; D is possibly TRBD1 or TRBD2 (5 bases each). V was shortened by 0 bases and J by 3 bases, with 14 bases between the two germline ends. CDR3 length: 16 amino acids. The V gene's germline CDR1 is SGDLS and CDR2 YYNGEE. The CDR3 DNA is TGTGCCAGCAGCGTAGGTCCCGGGGACGTTACAGATACGCAGTATTTT. It specifies CASSVGPGDVTDTQYF.

This clonotype has ten or more counts. The J gene is TRBJ2-5, the V gene TRBV9; 11 bases are shared with TRBD1. Germline lookup yields CDR1 SGDLS and CDR2 YYNGEE. The CDR3 is 15 residues long. The V and J ends lost 1 base and 3 bases, in that order; junction bases with no gene match: 2. This CDR3 reads CASSVWTGGEETQYF. In DNA, the CDR3 is TGTGCCAGCAGCGTATGGACAGGGGGCGAAGAGACCCAGTACTTC.

This clonotype was counted at least ten times. The chain links TRBV9 to TRBJ2-1, with TRBD2 matching 8 bases. J gave up 12 bases and V 0 bases, and 5 bases lay outside the gene matches. The CDR3 runs to 13 residues. Germline V lookup: CDR1 SGDLS, CDR2 YYNGEE. The CDR3 sequence is CASSVGSGSGQFF. CDR3 DNA: TGTGCCAGCAGCGTAGGAAGCGGGAGTGGGCAGTTCTTC.

There are many counts of this clonotype. The chain uses TRBV9 and TRBJ1-4, with TRBD1 identical over 7 bases. In germline, CDR1 is SGDLS, CDR2 YYNGEE. Trimming removed 1 base from V and 3 bases from J; junction bases left unmatched: 3. This CDR3 has 15 amino acids. The CDR3 DNA reads as TGTGCCAGCAGCGTACGACAGGGAGCTAATGAAAAACTGTTTTTT. Translation gives CASSVRQGANEKLFF.

This clonotype was detected many times. The V gene is TRBV9, the J gene TRBJ2-6; tentative D call: TRBD1 (5 bases). This CDR3 has 15 residues. Deletions cut 0 bases from V and 4 bases from J, with 8 bases between. CDR1 is SGDLS, CDR2 YYNGEE, per germline. The DNA of the CDR3 is TGTGCCAGCAGCGTAGTGGACACCGGGGCCAACGTCCTGACTTTC. Translating gives CASSVVDTGANVLTF.

This clonotype was found many times. The V call is TRBV9, the J call TRBJ2-5, with 8 bases lining up with TRBD1. Germline V gene data show CDR1 as SGDLS and CDR2 as YYNGEE. CDR3 length: 16 residues. J was trimmed by 2 bases and V by 0 bases; bases with no gene match: 6. The CDR3 loop reads CASSVDGTGMQETQYF. The CDR3 nucleotides read TGTGCCAGCAGCGTAGACGGGACAGGTATGCAAGAGACCCAGTACTTC.

This clonotype was observed a handful of times. The chain carries TRBV9 and TRBJ2-1; TRBD1 aligns across 10 bases. The CDR3 has 16 residues. J was trimmed by 7 bases and V by 3 bases; bases with no gene match: 10. The germline gives CDR1 SGDLS, CDR2 YYNGEE. Written as DNA, the CDR3 is TGTGCCAGCAGCGCGGCCGGGACAGGGGCCCTAAATGAGCAGTTCTTC. Residues: CASSAAGTGALNEQFF.

In its sample, this clonotype was seen many times. The chain couples TRBV9 to TRBJ2-2; the D gene is possibly TRBD1 (5 bases). This CDR3 has 16 residues. CDR1 is SGDLS and CDR2 is YYNGEE in the germline V gene. Trimming cost V 0 bases and J 0 bases, with 9 bases left between them. CDR3 sequence: CASSVDGATNTGELFF. The CDR3 nucleotides read TGTGCCAGCAGCGTAGATGGGGCTACGAACACCGGGGAGCTGTTTTTT.

This clonotype was observed many times. The J gene is TRBJ2-2, the V gene TRBV9; D unresolved. V was shortened by 0 bases and J by 2 bases, with 5 bases between the two germline ends. Germline-derived CDR1 and CDR2 are SGDLS and YYNGEE. There are 14 residues in the CDR3. The CDR3 coding sequence is TGTGCCAGCAGCGTAGTACACAACACCGGGGAGCTGTTTTTT. Its translation is CASSVVHNTGELFF.